This TCR beta chain came from a study of immune evolution from preneoplasia to lung adenocarcinoma. Some clones are missing from TCRdb's copy, which holds only in-frame ones; the method was immunoSEQ multiplex PCR. The sample yields thousands of clones, around 86% seen once. Germline loops: CDR1 SEHNR, CDR2 FQNEAQ (reference sequence). The CDR3 consists of 17 residues. V was cut by 1 base and J by 5 bases, with 20 bases left in between. This clonotype was obtained from an older donor with lung adenocarcinoma. What was sequenced was FFPE minimally invasive lung adenocarcinoma tissue. The chain combines TRBV7-9 with TRBJ1-1; a weak D match, TRBD1 (6 bases). CDR3 sequence reads: CASSLETRGRKRTEAFF. The CDR3 DNA reads TGTGCCAGCAGCTTAGAGACCCGGGGGCGCAAAAGGACTGAAGCTTTCTTT.